This T cell receptor (beta chain) came from a study of T-cell reconstitution after alpha-beta-depleted transplantation in children. Findings and caveats of the study: Two months or so post-transplant, alpha-beta T cells reportedly derived from several hundred expanded graft clones.

Deletions cut 5 bases from V and 2 bases from J, with 14 bases between. The CDR3 consists of 15 residues. Germline values: CDR1 SEHNR, CDR2 FQNEAQ (reference sequence). Unique molecular identifiers were used in preparing the TCRbeta library. One entry per CDR3 protein, called by TCRdb with MiXCR from the PCR reads. The top ten clones hold around 2% of a sample with about 460,000 distinct CDR3 sequences, 10% of them seen once. Many counts were recorded for this clonotype. The antigen is unknown. The specimen comprised PBMCs, sampled before TCRalphabeta/CD19-depleted stem cell transplant. The origin of this receptor is a child younger than 10 with inherited bone marrow failure, due to receive a stem cell transplant. This sequence joins TRBV7-9 and TRBJ2-3; no firm D call. The CDR3 bases are TGTGCCAGCAGCCCAGCGAGACCGGACACAGATACGCAGTATTTT. Its translation: CASSPARPDTDTQYF.